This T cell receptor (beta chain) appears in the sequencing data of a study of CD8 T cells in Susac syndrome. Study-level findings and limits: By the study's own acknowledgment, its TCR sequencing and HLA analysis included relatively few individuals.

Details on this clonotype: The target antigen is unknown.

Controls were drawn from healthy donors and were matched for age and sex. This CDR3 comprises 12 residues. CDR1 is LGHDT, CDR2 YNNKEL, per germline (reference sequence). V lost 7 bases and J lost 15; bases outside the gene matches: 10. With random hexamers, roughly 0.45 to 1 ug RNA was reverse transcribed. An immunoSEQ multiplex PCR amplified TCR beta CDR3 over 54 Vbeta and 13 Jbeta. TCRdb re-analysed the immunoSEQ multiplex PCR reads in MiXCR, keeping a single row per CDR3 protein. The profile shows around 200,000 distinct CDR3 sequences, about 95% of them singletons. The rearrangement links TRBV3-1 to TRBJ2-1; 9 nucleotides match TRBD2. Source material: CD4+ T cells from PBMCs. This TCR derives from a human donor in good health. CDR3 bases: TGTGCCAGCAACCTTCTTAGCGGGGGACTGTTCTTC. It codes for CASNLLSGGLFF.